The sequence of this TCR beta chain was determined in a study of T cells in Graves' hyperthyroidism and ophthalmopathy. The overall study: Peripheral blood samples were taken at initial diagnosis, prior to any treatment.

Subjects with ophthalmopathy showed a Clinical Activity Score no lower than 3, a NOSPECS grade no lower than 4, and a duration shorter than 3 months. Diagnosis relied on clinical symptoms, serum thyroxine and TRAb, thyroid ultrasound and orbital computed tomography. This clonotype was recorded a few times. As yet, its antigen is unknown. Study conclusions and caveats: Most thyroid clonotypes expanded above 0.001 were also detected in blood.

TCR beta CDR3 region amplification was performed from RNA transcripts. Using the HTBI primer set, a first-round RT-PCR was run on the TCR CDR3. TCRdb reprocessed the multiplex PCR reads via MiXCR and lists one record per CDR3 protein. Altogether about 600,000 distinct CDR3 sequences are present, around 15% being singletons, with the ten largest covering roughly 3.4%. This CDR3 has 14 amino acids. Germline loops: CDR1 MDHEN, CDR2 SYDVKM. Trimming left V 5 bases short and J 3 bases short, with 14 bases between. J is TRBJ2-7 and V is TRBV28, with a possible D match to TRBD1 (8 bases). The sequenced sample was blood. This sequence originates from a woman aged 40 to 55 with Graves' ophthalmopathy. CDR3 nucleotide sequence: TGTGCCAGCAGTCCATACAGGGGGGGCTACGAGCAGTACTTC. As protein: CASSPYRGGYEQYF.